This T cell receptor (beta chain) was sequenced for a study of T cells in Graves' hyperthyroidism and ophthalmopathy. Study-level results: Onset of ophthalmopathy came a median roughly 6.4 months after the model predicted it. Ophthalmopathy was distinguished from stable hyperthyroidism by 13 V-J signatures.

Uncontrolled infection, other autoimmune disease, pregnancy or lactation excluded patients. Progressors' blood was drawn at hyperthyroidism diagnosis, before ophthalmopathy symptoms. CDR1 and CDR2 from the germline V gene are SEHNR and FQNEAQ (reference sequence). CDR3 length equals 14 residues. Trimming left V 5 bases short and J 6 bases short, with 15 bases between. Amplified TCR beta CDR3 regions derived from RNA transcripts. Carried out on the TCR CDR3, a first-round RT-PCR used the HTBI primer set. TCRdb processed the multiplex PCR reads anew with MiXCR; each CDR3 protein has one entry. There are around 350,000 distinct CDR3 sequences in the sample; about a sixth occur only once, and about a third lies in the top ten. This clonotype was counted ten times or more. Antigen specificity is unknown.

This chain uses TRBV7-9 with TRBJ2-3; D may be TRBD2 (5 bases). This receptor was identified in a woman aged 25 to 39 with Graves' hyperthyroidism that later progressed to Graves' ophthalmopathy. The sequenced sample was blood. The CDR3 is CASSPRTRRDTQYF. The DNA of the CDR3 is TGTGCCAGCAGCCCGAGGACTCGCCGGGATACGCAGTATTTT.